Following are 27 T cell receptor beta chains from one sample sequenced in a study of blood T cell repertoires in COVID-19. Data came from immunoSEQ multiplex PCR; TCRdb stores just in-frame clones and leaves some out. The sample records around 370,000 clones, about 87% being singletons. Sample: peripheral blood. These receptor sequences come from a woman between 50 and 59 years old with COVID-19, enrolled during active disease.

The CDR3: CASSFLLAGAFHEQFF. CDR3 DNA: TGTGCCAGCAGCTTCCTCCTAGCGGGAGCCTTCCATGAGCAGTTCTTC. The rearrangement uses TRBV7-9 and TRBJ2-1; TRBD2 aligns across 10 bases. The CDR3 has 16 residues. J gave up 8 bases and V 3 bases, and 10 bases lay outside the gene matches. Per germline, CDR1 SEHNR and CDR2 FQNEAQ (reference sequence).

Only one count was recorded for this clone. CDR3: CASTSSGLRWDTQYF. The CDR3 DNA reads TGTGCCAGCACCTCCTCTGGACTGAGATGGGATACGCAGTATTTT. The chain uses TRBV3-1 (or the pseudogene TRBV3-2) and TRBJ2-3; D is perhaps TRBD2 (5 bases). The V and J ends lost 7 bases and 6 bases respectively, with 20 bases between them. CDR1 is LGHDT and CDR2 is YNNKEL in the germline V gene (reference sequence). CDR3 length: 15 residues.

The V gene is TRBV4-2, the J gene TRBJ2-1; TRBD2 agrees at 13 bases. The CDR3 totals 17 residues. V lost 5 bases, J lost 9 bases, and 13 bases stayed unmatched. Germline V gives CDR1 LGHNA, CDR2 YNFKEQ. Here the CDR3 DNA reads TGTGCCAGCAGCTACACTACAGGACTAGCGGGAGTCCTTGAGCAGTTCTTC. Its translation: CASSYTTGLAGVLEQFF.

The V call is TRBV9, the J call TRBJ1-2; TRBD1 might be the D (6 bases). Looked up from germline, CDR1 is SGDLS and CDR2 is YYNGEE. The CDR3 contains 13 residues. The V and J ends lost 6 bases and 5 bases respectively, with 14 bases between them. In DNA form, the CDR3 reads TGTGCCAGCACAGGGGCCCGAAATTATGGCTACACCTTC. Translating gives CASTGARNYGYTF.

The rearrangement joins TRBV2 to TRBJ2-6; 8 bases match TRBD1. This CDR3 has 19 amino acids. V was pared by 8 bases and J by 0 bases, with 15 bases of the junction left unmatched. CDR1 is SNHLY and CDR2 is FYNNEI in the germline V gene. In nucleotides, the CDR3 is TGTGCCAGCTCAAAGGACAGGGCCCTCTTATCCTCTGGGGCCAACGTCCTGACTTTC. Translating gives CASSKDRALLSSGANVLTF.

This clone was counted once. The CDR3 coding sequence is TGCGCCAGCAGCCAAGGGATGACAGGGGGCCAGGAAGCTTTCTTT. It yields the protein CASSQGMTGGQEAFF. The chain recombines TRBV4-1 with TRBJ1-1, with 10 bases that match TRBD1. This CDR3 comprises 15 residues. Germline V gives CDR1 MGHRA, CDR2 YSYEKL. The J segment lost 8 bases and the V segment lost 1 base, leaving 7 bases of the junction unmatched.

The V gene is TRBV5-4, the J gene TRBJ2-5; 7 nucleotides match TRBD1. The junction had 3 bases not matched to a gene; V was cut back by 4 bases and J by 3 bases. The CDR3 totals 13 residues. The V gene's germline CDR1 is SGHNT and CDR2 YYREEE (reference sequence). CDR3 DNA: TGTGCCAGCAGCCCCGACAGGGAAGAGACCCAGTACTTC. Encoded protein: CASSPDREETQYF.

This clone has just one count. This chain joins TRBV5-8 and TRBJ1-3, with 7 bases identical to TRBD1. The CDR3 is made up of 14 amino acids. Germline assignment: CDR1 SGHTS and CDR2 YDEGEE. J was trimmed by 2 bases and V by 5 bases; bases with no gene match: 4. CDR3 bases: TGTGCCAGCAGGCGGACAGGAACTGGAAACACCATATATTTT. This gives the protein CASRRTGTGNTIYF.

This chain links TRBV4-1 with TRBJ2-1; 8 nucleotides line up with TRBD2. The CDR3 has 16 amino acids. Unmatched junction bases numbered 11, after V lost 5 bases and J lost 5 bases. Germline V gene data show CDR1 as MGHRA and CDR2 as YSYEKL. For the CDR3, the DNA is TGCGCCAGCAGCGGTCGTAGCGGGACGGGTAACAATGAGCAGTTCTTC. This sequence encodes CASSGRSGTGNNEQFF.

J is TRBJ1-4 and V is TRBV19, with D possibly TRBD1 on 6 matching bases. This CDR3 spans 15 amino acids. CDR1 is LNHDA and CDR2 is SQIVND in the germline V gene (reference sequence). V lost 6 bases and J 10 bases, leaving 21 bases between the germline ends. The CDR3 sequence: CASREEGGRGGKLFF. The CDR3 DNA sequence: TGTGCCAGTAGGGAAGAAGGGGGTAGAGGCGGAAAACTGTTTTTT.

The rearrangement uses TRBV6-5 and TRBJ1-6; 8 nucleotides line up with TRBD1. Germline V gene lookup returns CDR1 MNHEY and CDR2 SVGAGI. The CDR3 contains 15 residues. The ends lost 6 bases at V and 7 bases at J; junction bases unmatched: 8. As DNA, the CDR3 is TGTGCCAGCAGCCCGAGGACAGGGCTCAATTCACCCCTCCACTTT. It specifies CASSPRTGLNSPLHF.

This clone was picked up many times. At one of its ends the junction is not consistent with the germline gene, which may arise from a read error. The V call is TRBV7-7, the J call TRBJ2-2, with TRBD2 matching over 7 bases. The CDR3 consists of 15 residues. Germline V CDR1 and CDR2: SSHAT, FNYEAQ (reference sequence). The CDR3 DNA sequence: TGTGCTAGCAGCCCTAGCGGCGTAGGGCCCGGGGAGCTGTTTTTT. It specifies CASSPSGVGPGELFF.

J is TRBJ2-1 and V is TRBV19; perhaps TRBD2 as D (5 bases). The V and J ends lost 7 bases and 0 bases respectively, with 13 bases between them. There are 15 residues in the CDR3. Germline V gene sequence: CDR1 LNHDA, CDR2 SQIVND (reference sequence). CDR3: CASKVLADSYNEQFF. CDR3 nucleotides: TGTGCCAGTAAAGTCCTAGCTGACTCCTACAATGAGCAGTTCTTC.

The CDR3 protein is CASSRGFQDYNSPLHF. CDR3 DNA: TGTGCCAGCAGTAGGGGGTTCCAGGACTATAATTCACCCCTCCACTTT. The chain is built from TRBV6-6 and TRBJ1-6; possibly TRBD1 for D (6 bases). CDR3 length equals 16 residues. The ends were cut back, 5 bases at V and 3 bases at J, with 14 bases in the middle. In germline, CDR1 is MNHNY, CDR2 SVGAGI (reference sequence).

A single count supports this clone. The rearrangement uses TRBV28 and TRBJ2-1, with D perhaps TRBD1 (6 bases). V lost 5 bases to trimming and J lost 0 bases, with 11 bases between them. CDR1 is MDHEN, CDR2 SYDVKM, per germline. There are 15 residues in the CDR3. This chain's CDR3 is CASSHRDSSYNEQFF. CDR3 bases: TGTGCCAGCAGTCACAGGGATAGCTCCTACAATGAGCAGTTCTTC.

The CDR3, as DNA: TGTGCCAGCAGCTCCCGACTAGCGGGAGGAGATACGCAGTATTTT. Its translation: CASSSRLAGGDTQYF. The chain links TRBV11-3 to TRBJ2-3, with 13 bases lining up with TRBD2. J was trimmed by 5 bases and V by 4 bases; bases with no gene match: 3. The V gene's germline CDR1 is SGHNT and CDR2 YENEEA. This CDR3 contains 15 residues.

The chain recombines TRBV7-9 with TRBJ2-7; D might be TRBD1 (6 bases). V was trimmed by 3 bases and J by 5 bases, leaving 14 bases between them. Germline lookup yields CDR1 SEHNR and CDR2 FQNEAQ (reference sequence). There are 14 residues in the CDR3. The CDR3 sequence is CASSLTGPGDEQYF. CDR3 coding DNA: TGTGCCAGCAGCTTGACGGGCCCAGGGGACGAGCAGTACTTC.

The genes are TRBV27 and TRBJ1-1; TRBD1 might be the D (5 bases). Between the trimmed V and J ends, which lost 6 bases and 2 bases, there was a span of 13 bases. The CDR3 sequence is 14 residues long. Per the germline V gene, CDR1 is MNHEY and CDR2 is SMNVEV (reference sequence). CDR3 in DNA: TGTGCCAGCAGCTCCCTGGGGGGTAACACTGAAGCTTTCTTT. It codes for CASSSLGGNTEAFF.

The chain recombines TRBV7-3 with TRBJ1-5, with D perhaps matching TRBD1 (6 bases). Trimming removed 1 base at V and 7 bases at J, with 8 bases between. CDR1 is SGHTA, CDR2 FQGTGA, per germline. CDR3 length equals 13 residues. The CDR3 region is CASSLNREQPQHF. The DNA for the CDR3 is TGTGCCAGCAGCTTAAACAGGGAACAGCCCCAGCATTTT.

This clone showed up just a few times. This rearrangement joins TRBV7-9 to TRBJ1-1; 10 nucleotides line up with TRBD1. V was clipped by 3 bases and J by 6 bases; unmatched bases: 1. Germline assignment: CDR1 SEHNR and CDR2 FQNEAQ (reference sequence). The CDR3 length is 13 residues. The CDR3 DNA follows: TGTGCCAGCAGCTTGGGACAGGGGTCTGAAGCTTTCTTT. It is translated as CASSLGQGSEAFF.

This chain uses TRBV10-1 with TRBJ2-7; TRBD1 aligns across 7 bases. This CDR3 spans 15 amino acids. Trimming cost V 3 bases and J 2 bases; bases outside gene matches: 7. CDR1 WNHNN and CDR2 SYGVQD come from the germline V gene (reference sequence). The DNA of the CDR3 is TGCGCCAGCAGTGACTCGGACAGGCCGCCCTACGAGCAGTACTTC. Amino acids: CASSDSDRPPYEQYF.

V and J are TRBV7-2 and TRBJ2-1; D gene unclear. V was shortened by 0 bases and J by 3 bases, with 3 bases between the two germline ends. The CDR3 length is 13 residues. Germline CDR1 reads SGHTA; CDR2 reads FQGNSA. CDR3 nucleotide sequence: TGTGCCAGCAGCTTAGCCAACTACAATGAGCAGTTCTTC. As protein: CASSLANYNEQFF.

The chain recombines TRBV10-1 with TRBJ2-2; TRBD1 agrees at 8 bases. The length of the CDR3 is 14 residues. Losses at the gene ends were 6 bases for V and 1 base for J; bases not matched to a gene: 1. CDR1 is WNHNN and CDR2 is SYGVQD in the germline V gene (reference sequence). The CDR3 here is CASSDRGNTGELFF. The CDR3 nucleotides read TGCGCCAGCAGCGACAGGGGGAACACCGGGGAGCTGTTTTTT.

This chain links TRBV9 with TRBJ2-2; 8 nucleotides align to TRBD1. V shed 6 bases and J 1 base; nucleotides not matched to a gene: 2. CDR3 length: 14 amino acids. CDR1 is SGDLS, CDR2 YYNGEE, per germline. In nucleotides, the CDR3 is TGTGCCAGCAAACAGGGGGGGAACACCGGGGAGCTGTTTTTT. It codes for CASKQGGNTGELFF.

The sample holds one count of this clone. The CDR3 protein is CASSQDGGPKTQYF. For the CDR3, the DNA is TGTGCCAGCAGCCAAGATGGAGGGCCCAAGACCCAGTACTTC. The V gene is TRBV4-2, the J gene TRBJ2-5; D may be TRBD2 (6 bases). CDR3 length equals 14 residues. V lost 0 bases to trimming and J lost 6 bases, with 11 bases between them. The germline CDR1 and CDR2 sequences are LGHNA and YNFKEQ.

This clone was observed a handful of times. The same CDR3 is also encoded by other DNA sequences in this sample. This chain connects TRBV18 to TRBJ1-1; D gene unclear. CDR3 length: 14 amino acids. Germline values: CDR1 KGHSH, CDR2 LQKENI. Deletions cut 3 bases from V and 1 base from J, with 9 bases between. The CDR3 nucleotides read TGTGCCAGCTCACCGCCGAACAGGAACACTGAAGCTTTCTTT. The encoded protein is CASSPPNRNTEAFF.

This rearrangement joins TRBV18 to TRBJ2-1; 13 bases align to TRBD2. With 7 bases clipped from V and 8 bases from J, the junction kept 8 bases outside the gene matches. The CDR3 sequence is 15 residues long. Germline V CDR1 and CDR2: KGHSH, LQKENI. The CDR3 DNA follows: TGTGCCAGCTTTCGGACTAGCGGGAGTAGTGATGAGCAGTTCTTC. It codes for CASFRTSGSSDEQFF.